The clone carrying this T cell receptor beta chain was found a few times. These data originate in a study of T-cell memory formation after mild COVID-19. MiXCR, run by TCRdb on the 5' RACE reads, gives a single entry per CDR3 protein. Among 450,000 or so distinct CDR3 sequences listed, approximately 23% were seen once. The sequenced sample was PBMCs or a T cell subset sorted from them (not recorded which). The receptor comes from an adult woman who had mild COVID-19 (a few samples of this study predate the infection). Cell type and time point are not known.

The CDR3 DNA reads TGCAGTGCTGAGGAATGGGACAGGGGGAATGAGCAGTTCTTC. Translation gives CSAEEWDRGNEQFF. The chain carries TRBV20-1 and TRBJ2-1, with 11 bases matching TRBD1. This CDR3 comprises 14 residues. The trim removed 5 bases at V and 7 bases at J, leaving 7 bases unmatched. Germline V lookup: CDR1 DFQATT, CDR2 SNEGSKA (reference sequence).